This T cell receptor beta chain was recorded in a study of T cells in localized non-small cell lung cancer. The germline V and J ends were trimmed by 1 base and 3 bases, with 7 bases remaining between them. The CDR3 length is 13 residues. Germline values: CDR1 ENHRY, CDR2 SYGVKD. Remarks on this clone: No antigen is known for it. Read data end 1 residue before the CDR3 end; the end is taken from the germline J gene.

Overall study findings and caveats: Among blood samples, higher T cell density accompanied longer overall survival.

Profiling relied on immunoSEQ multiplex PCR, and the TCRdb table lists in-frame clones only, not all of them. The repertoire has around 2,000 clones, 30% to 45% of them found once; the top ten carry 9.8%. The receptor comes from a female donor of 60 years or more with stage I squamous cell lung carcinoma. The chain combines TRBV10-3 with TRBJ2-7; the D gene is possibly TRBD1 (6 bases). Sequenced here: normal lung tissue next to the tumor, sampled before any cancer treatment. The sequenced CDR3 bases are TGTGCCATCAGTGAGTACAGGGACTACGAGCAGTAC. It encodes CAISEYRDYEQY. The CDR3, in full, reads CAISEYRDYEQYF.